One T cell receptor beta chain is described in this entry. The antigen is undetermined. Genomic DNA came from frozen unsorted single-cell suspensions. This specimen belongs to a study of immune cell composition in non-small cell lung cancer. Whole-study findings and limits: Clones >0.5% enriched in tumour were rarer in adenocarcinoma (about 35%) than squamous (75%).

The repertoire was sequenced with immunoSEQ multiplex PCR; TCRdb's copy has only in-frame clones and lacks some. The sample lists about 7,000 clones, around 75% seen once, with roughly 14% in the top ten. The V segment lost 1 base and the J segment 0 bases; nucleotides outside the gene matches: 5. Germline lookup yields CDR1 SGHTA and CDR2 FQGNSA. CDR3 size: 17 residues. The chain has TRBV7-2 and TRBJ2-5; 10 nucleotides match TRBD2. Sequencing was carried out using lung tumor tissue. This TCR was sampled from a human donor with non-small cell lung cancer. The CDR3 coding sequence is TGTGCCAGCAGCTTAGTCGCTAGCGGGGGTTACCAAGAGACCCAGTACTTC. Protein sequence: CASSLVASGGYQETQYF.